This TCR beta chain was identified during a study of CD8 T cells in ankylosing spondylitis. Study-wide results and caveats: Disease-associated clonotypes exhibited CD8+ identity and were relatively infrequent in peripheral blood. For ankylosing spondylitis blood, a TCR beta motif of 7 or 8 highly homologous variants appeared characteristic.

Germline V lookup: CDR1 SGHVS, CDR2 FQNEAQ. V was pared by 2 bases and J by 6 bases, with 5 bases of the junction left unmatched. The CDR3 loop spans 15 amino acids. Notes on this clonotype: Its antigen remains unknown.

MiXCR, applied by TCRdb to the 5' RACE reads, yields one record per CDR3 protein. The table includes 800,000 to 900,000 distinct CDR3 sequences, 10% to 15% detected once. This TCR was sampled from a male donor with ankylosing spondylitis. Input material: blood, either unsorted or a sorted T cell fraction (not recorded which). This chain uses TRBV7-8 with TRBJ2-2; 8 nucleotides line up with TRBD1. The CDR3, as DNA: TGTGCCAGCAGCTTACAGGGGGCGAGAGCCGGGGAGCTGTTTTTT. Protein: CASSLQGARAGELFF.